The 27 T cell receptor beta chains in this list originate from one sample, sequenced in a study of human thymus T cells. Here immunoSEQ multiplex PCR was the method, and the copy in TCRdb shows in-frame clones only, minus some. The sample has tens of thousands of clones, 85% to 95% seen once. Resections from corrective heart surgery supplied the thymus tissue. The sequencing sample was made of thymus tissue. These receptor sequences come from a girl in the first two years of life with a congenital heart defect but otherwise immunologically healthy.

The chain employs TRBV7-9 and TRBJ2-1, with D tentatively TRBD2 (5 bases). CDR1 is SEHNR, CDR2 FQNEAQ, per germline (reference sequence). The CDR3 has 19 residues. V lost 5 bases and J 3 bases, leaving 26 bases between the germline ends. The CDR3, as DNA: TGTGCCAGCAGCCATCCCCACCCCCCCTCGAAGCGGAGCTACAATGAGCAGTTCTTC. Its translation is CASSHPHPPSKRSYNEQFF.

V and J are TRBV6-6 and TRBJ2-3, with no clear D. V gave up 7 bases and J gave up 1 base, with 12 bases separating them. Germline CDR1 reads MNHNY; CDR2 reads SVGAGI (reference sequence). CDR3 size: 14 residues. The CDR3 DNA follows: TGTGCCAGCACTAGGACCTTGCGCACAGATACGCAGTATTTT. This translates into CASTRTLRTDTQYF.

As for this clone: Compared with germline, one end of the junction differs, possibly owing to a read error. In nucleotides, the CDR3 is TGTGCTAGCAGCTTGGATTCCGGGACTTACTACAATGAGCAGTTCTTC. Amino acids: CASSLDSGTYYNEQFF. The chain links TRBV7-7 to TRBJ2-1; TRBD2 might be the D (6 bases). This CDR3 has 16 residues. Germline V gene lookup returns CDR1 SSHAT and CDR2 FNYEAQ (reference sequence).

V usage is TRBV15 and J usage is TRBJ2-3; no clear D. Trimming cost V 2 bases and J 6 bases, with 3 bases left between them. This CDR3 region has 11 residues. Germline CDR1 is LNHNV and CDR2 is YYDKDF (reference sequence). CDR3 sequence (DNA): TGTGCCACCAGCAGAAAGGATACGCAGTATTTT. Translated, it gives CATSRKDTQYF.

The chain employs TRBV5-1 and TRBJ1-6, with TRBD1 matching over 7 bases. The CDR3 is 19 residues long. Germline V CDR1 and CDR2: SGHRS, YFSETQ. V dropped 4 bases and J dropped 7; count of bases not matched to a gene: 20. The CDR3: CASSPRGEAGTAKNSPLHF. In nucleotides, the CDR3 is TGCGCCAGCAGCCCCCGAGGGGAGGCCGGGACAGCGAAAAATTCACCCCTCCACTTT.

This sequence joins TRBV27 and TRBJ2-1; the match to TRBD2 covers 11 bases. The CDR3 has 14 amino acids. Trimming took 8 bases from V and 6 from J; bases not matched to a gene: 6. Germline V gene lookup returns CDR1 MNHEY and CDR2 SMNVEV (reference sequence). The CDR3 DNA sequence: TGTGCCAGCGTTAGCGGGAGGGCCGGCAATGAGCAGTTCTTC. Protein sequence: CASVSGRAGNEQFF.

Here the CDR3 reads CASSLGENRENSRGQETQYF. CDR3 DNA sequence: TGTGCCAGCAGCCTGGGAGAAAACAGGGAGAACTCTCGGGGCCAAGAGACCCAGTACTTC. The V gene is TRBV5-4, the J gene TRBJ2-5, with TRBD1 as a possible D gene (6 bases). CDR1 is SGHNT, CDR2 YYREEE, per germline (reference sequence). The V and J ends lost 4 bases and 1 base respectively, with 29 bases between them. The CDR3 spans 20 residues.

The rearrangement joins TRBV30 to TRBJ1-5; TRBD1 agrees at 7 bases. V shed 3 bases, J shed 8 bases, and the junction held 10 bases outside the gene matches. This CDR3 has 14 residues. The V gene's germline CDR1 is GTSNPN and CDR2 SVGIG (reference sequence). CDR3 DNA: TGTGCCTGGAGCGCACGGACAGGTTTCAAGCCCCAGCATTTT. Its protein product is CAWSARTGFKPQHF.

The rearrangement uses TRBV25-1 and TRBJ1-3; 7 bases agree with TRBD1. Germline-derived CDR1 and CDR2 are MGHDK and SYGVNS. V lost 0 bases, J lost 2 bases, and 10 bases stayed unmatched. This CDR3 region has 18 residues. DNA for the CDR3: TGTGCCAGCAGTGAATATCCCGCTCCGGACAGGACTGGAAACACCATATATTTT. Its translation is CASSEYPAPDRTGNTIYF.

CDR3 loop: CASSMASGSRDEQFF. The CDR3 nucleotides read TGTGCCAGCAGTATGGCTAGCGGGAGTCGGGATGAGCAGTTCTTC. V gene TRBV28 combines with J gene TRBJ2-1, with 10 nucleotides matching TRBD2. The CDR3 loop spans 15 amino acids. V trimming: 5 bases; J trimming: 8 bases; junction bases outside the gene matches: 9. The V gene's germline CDR1 is MDHEN and CDR2 SYDVKM.

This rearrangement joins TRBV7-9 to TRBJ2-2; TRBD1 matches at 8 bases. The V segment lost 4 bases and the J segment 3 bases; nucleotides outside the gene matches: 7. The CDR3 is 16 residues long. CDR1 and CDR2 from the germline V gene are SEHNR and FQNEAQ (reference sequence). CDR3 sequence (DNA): TGTGCCAGCAGCTCGTTGACAGGGGAGGACACCGGGGAGCTGTTTTTT. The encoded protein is CASSSLTGEDTGELFF. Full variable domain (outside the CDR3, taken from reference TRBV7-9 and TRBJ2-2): DTGVSQNPRHKITKRGQNVTFRCDPISEHNRLYWYRQTLGQGPEFLTYFQNEAQLEKSRLLSDRFSAERPKGSFSTLEIQRTEQGDSAMYLCASSSLTGEDTGELFFGEGSRLTVL.

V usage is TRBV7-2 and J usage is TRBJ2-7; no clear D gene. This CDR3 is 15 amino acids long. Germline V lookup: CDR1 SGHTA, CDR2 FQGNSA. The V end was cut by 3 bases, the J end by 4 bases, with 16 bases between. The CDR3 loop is CASSFSPLLTYEQYF. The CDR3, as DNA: TGTGCCAGCAGCTTTTCCCCACTACTTACTTACGAGCAGTACTTC. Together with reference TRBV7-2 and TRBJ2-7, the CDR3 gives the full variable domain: GAGVSQSPSNKVTEKGKDVELRCDPISGHTALYWYRQSLGQGLEFLIYFQGNSAPDKSGLPSDRFSAERTGGSVSTLTIQRTQQEDSAVYLCASSFSPLLTYEQYFGPGTRLTVT.

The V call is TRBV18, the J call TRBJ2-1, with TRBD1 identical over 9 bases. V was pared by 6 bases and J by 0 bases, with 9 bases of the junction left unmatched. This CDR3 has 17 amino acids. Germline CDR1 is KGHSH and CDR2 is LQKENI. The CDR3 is CASSQDRGAPSYNEQFF. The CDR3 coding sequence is TGTGCCAGCTCCCAGGACAGGGGCGCTCCCTCCTACAATGAGCAGTTCTTC.

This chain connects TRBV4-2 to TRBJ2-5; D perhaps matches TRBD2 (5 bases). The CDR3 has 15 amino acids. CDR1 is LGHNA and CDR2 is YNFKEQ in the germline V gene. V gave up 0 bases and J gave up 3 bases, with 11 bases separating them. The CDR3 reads CASSQDREREETQYF. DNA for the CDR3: TGTGCCAGCAGCCAAGATCGGGAAAGAGAAGAGACCCAGTACTTC.

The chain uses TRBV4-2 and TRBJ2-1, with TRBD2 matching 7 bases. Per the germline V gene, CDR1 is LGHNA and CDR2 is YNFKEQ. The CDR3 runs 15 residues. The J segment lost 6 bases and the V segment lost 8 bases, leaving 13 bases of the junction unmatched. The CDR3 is CASGPTSAGVNEQFF. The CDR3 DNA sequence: TGTGCCAGCGGACCTACTAGCGCCGGGGTCAATGAGCAGTTCTTC.

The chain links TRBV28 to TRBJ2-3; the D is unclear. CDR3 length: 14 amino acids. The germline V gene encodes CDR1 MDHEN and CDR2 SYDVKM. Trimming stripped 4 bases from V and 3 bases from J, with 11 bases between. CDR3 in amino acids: CASSSPTRTDTQYF. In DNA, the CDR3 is TGTGCCAGCAGTTCGCCTACACGGACAGATACGCAGTATTTT.

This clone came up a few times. This CDR3 reads CATSRLNRDRDYEQYF. CDR3 sequence (DNA): TGTGCCACCAGCAGGCTAAACCGGGACCGAGACTACGAGCAGTACTTC. The gene calls are TRBV15 and TRBJ2-7; D is possibly TRBD1 or TRBD2 (5 bases each). V was pared by 3 bases and J by 3 bases, with 18 bases between. The CDR3 length is 16 residues. In germline, CDR1 is LNHNV, CDR2 YYDKDF (reference sequence). Based on the CDR3 plus reference TRBV15 and TRBJ2-7, the full variable domain is DAMVIQNPRYQVTQFGKPVTLSCSQTLNHNVMYWYQQKSSQAPKLLFHYYDKDFNNEADTPDNFQSRRPNTSFCFLDIRSPGLGDTAMYLCATSRLNRDRDYEQYFGPGTRLTVT.

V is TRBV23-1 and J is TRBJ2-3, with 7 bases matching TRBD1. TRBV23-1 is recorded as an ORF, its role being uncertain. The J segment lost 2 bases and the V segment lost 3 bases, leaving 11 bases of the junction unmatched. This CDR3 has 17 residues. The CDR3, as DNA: TGCGCCAGCAGTCACCTGACAGGGAGTCGCTACACAGATACGCAGTATTTT. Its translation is CASSHLTGSRYTDTQYF.

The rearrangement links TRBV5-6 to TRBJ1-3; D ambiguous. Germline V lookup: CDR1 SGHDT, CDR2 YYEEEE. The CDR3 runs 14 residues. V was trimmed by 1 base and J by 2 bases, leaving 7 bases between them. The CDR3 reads CASSLFITGNTIYF. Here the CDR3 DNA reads TGTGCCAGCAGCTTGTTCATAACTGGAAACACCATATATTTT.

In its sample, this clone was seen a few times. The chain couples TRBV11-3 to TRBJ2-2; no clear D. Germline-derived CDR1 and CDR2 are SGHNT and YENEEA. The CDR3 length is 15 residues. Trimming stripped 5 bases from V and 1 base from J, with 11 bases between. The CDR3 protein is CASSQSSGNTGELFF. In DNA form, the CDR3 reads TGTGCCAGCAGCCAAAGTTCCGGGAACACCGGGGAGCTGTTTTTT.

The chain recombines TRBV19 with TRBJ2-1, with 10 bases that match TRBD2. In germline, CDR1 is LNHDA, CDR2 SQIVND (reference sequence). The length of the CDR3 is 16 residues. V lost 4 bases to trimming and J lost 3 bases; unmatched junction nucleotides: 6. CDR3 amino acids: CASSNSRTSGYNEQFF. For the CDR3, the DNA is TGTGCCAGTAGTAACTCAAGGACTAGCGGCTACAATGAGCAGTTCTTC.

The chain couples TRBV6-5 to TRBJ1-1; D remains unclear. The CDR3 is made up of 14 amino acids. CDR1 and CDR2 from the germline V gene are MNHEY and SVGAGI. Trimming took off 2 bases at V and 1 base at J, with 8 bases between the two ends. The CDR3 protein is CASSYNPRNTEAFF. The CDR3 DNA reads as TGTGCCAGCAGTTACAACCCGAGGAACACTGAAGCTTTCTTT.

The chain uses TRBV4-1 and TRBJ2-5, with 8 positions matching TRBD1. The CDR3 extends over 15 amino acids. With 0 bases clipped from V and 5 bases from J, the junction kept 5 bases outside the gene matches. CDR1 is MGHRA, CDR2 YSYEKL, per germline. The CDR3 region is CASSQDLRQGETQYF. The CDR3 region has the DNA TGCGCCAGCAGCCAAGATCTGCGACAGGGGGAGACCCAGTACTTC.

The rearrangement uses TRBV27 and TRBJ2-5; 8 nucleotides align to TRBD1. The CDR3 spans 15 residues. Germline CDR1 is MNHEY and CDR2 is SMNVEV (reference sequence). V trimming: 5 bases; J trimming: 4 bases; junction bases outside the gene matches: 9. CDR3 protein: CASSLGTGGGETQYF. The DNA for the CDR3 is TGTGCCAGCAGTCTCGGGACAGGTGGGGGAGAGACCCAGTACTTC.

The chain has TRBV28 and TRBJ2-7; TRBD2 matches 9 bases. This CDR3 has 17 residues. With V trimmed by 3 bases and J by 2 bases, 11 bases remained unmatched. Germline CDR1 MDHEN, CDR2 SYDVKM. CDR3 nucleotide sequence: TGTGCCAGCAGTTTCCGAATAAGAGCGGGAGGTCCCTACGAGCAGTACTTC. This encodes CASSFRIRAGGPYEQYF.

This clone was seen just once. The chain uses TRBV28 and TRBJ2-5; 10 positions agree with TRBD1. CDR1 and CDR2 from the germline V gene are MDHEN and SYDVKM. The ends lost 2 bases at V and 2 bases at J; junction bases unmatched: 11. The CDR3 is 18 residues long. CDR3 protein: CASSLDRGRKAEQETQYF. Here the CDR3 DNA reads TGTGCCAGCAGTTTAGACAGGGGGCGCAAGGCGGAACAAGAGACCCAGTACTTC.

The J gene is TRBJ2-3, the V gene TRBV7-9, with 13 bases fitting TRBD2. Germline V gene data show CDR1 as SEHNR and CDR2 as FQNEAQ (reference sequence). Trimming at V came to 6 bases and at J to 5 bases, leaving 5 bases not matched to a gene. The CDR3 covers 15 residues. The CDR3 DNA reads TGTGCCAGCAGGCGGACTAGCGGGAGTTTAGATACGCAGTATTTT. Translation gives CASRRTSGSLDTQYF.